Listed below are T cell receptor beta chains from one sample, sequenced in a study of T cell repertoires in cytomegalovirus infection. TCRdb called the reads again in MiXCR, with one record for every CDR3 protein. The data hold about 190,000 distinct CDR3 sequences, with 28% observed a single time. The sample comprised PBMCs. These receptors came from a human donor in good health (CMV status not recorded). Some clones in this sample may be carry-over from other donors' samples. CDR3s include the opening cysteine and the closing phenylalanine or tryptophan. Each record gives: clone size, CDR3 length, J gene, D gene, V gene, CDR3 DNA, CDR3 protein. A D gene is named only where the DNA matches it firmly. Where a row states a size, it is once, few, many or the class of an expanded clone; other rows omit it.

-,17,TRBJ2-1,TRBD1,TRBV5-4,TGTGCCAGCAGCGGGCCGGGACAGGGAAACTCCTACAATGAGCAGTTCTTC,CASSGPGQGNSYNEQFF
once,15,TRBJ1-2,-,TRBV7-2,TGTGCCAGCAGCCCTCAAGAGGGGATGCGCTATGGCTACACCTTC,CASSPQEGMRYGYTF
many,15,TRBJ2-3,TRBD2,TRBV7-2,TGTGCCAGCAGCTTAGGGCGGGGGGGCCAAGGTACGCAGTATTTT,CASSLGRGGQGTQYF
-,13,TRBJ1-2,TRBD1,TRBV12-3/TRBV12-4,TGTGCCAGCACAGGACAGGGCGCCTATGGCTACACCTTC,CASTGQGAYGYTF
few,14,TRBJ2-7,-,TRBV27,TGTGCCAGCAGCCGTCAGGGAAGGGGCTACGAGCAGTACTTC,CASSRQGRGYEQYF
-,17,TRBJ1-2,TRBD1,TRBV15,TGTGCCACCAGCAGAGCCTTCCGGGACAGGGGGGAGTATGGCTACACCTTC,CATSRAFRDRGEYGYTF
few,15,TRBJ1-2,-,TRBV2,TGTGCCAGCAGTGAAGCTGGGTGGGCTCGGTATGGCTACACCTTC,CASSEAGWARYGYTF
few,14,TRBJ2-1,TRBD1,TRBV5-1,TGCGCCAGCAGCTTGGGGGACAGGGATAATGAGCAGTTCTTC,CASSLGDRDNEQFF
few,13,TRBJ1-2,-,TRBV19,TGTGCCAGTAGTATTACTGGCTCCTATGGCTACACCTTC,CASSITGSYGYTF
few,13,TRBJ2-7,TRBD1,TRBV20-1,TGCAGTGCCACTCGGGACAGCTCCTACGAGCAGTACTTC,CSATRDSSYEQYF
-,15,TRBJ2-1,TRBD2,TRBV19,TGTGCCAGTAGTATTTCTAGCGGGAGATACAATGAGCAGTTCTTC,CASSISSGRYNEQFF
-,15,TRBJ2-2,-,TRBV5-1,TGCGCCAGCAGCTTGGACAGGCCGGACACCGGGGAGCTGTTTTTT,CASSLDRPDTGELFF
-,14,TRBJ1-1,-,TRBV7-9,TGTGCCAGCAGCTTATCGGTTTTGAACACTGAAGCTTTCTTT,CASSLSVLNTEAFF
few,15,TRBJ1-5,-,TRBV2,TGTGCCAGCAGTGAAAGCGGGGGGCCTAATCAGCCCCAGCATTTT,CASSESGGPNQPQHF
-,16,TRBJ2-1,TRBD1,TRBV7-9,TGTGCCAGCAGCTCTTCGACAGGGGTGACCGGGAATGAGCAGTTCTTC,CASSSSTGVTGNEQFF
-,17,TRBJ2-1,TRBD2,TRBV7-6,TGTGCCAGCAGCTCACCCAGCCAGCGGGGGGGCCTGGATGAGCAGTTCTTC,CASSSPSQRGGLDEQFF
many,14,TRBJ1-3,-,TRBV18,TGTGCCAGCTCCCGAGTCAACTCTGGAAACACCATATATTTT,CASSRVNSGNTIYF
many,16,TRBJ2-3,TRBD2,TRBV4-2,TGTGCCAGCAGCCAAGTACTAGCGGGGGGCACAGATACGCAGTATTTT,CASSQVLAGGTDTQYF
-,15,TRBJ2-3,-,TRBV6-2/TRBV6-3,TGTGCCAGCCGAAGGGGCTCCAGCTACACAGCTACGCAGTATTTT,CASRRGSSYTATQYF
-,14,TRBJ1-2,TRBD1,TRBV27,TGTGCCAGCATCCTTGGGGACAGGGGCTATGGCTACACCTTC,CASILGDRGYGYTF
once,15,TRBJ1-2,TRBD1,TRBV6-2/TRBV6-3,TGTGCCAGCAGTTACCCCGGGACAGGAAAGTATGGCTACACCTTC,CASSYPGTGKYGYTF
few,14,TRBJ2-3,-,TRBV11-2,TGTGCCAGCAGCCCTACGACGGGCACAGATACGCAGTATTTT,CASSPTTGTDTQYF
-,13,TRBJ2-3,-,TRBV10-3,TGTGCCATCAGTGAATACAGCACAGATACGCAGTATTTT,CAISEYSTDTQYF
once,13,TRBJ2-2,-,TRBV10-2,TGCGCCAGCACCGGGCTAGATATCGGGGAGCTGTTTTTT,CASTGLDIGELFF
few,14,TRBJ2-1,-,TRBV5-5,TGTGCCAGCAGCGGATACAGGTCAGGGAATGAGCAGTTCTTC,CASSGYRSGNEQFF
few,15,TRBJ1-1,-,TRBV7-2,TGTGCCAGCAGCTTAGAAGCGAGGGGGAATTCTGAAGCTTTCTTT,CASSLEARGNSEAFF
many,14,TRBJ2-7,TRBD1,TRBV11-2,TGTGCCAGCAGCTTAGGTCGACAGGGGTACGAGCAGTACTTC,CASSLGRQGYEQYF
-,12,TRBJ1-1,-,TRBV18,TGTGCCAGCTCACGACCGGGACAAGGGACCCTTTTT,CASSRPGQGTLF
-,15,TRBJ2-3,TRBD2,TRBV7-3,TGTGCCAGCATCTTTGAAGCGGGGAGCACAGATACGCAGTATTTT,CASIFEAGSTDTQYF
-,15,TRBJ2-7,TRBD1,TRBV2,TGTGCCAGCAGTGAATCCGGGACAGGGGGCGCAGAGCAGTACTTC,CASSESGTGGAEQYF
-,13,TRBJ2-7,-,TRBV19,TGTGCCAGTAGTATAGACAGTTCCTACGAGCAGTACTTC,CASSIDSSYEQYF